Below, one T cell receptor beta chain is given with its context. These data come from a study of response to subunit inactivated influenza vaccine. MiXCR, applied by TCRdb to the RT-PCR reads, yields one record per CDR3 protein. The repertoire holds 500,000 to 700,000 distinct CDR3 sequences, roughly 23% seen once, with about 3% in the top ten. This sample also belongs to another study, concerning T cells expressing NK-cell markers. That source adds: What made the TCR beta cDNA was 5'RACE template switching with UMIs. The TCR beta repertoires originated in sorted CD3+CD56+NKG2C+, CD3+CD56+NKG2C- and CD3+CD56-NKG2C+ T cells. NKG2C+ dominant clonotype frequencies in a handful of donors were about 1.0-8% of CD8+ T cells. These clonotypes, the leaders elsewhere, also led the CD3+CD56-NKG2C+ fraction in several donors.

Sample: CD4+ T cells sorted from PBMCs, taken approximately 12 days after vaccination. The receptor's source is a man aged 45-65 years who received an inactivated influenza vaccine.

CDR3 amino acids: CASSQGGLAGVEQYF. The CDR3 DNA follows: TGTGCCAGCAGCCAAGGGGGACTAGCGGGGGTCGAGCAGTACTTC. The chain employs TRBV3-1 and TRBJ2-7; TRBD2 agrees at 14 bases. Trimming cost V 1 base and J 6 bases; bases outside gene matches: 2. The CDR3 is made up of 15 amino acids. CDR1 is LGHDT, CDR2 YNNKEL, per germline (reference sequence).